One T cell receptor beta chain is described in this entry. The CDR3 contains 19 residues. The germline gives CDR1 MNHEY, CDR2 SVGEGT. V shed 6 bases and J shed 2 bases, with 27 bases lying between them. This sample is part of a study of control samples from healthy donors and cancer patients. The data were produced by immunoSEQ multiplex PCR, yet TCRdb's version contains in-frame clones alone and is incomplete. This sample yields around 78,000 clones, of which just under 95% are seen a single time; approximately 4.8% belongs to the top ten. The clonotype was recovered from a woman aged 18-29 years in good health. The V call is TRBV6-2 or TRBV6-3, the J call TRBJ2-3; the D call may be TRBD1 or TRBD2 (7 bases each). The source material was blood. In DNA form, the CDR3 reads TGTGCCAGCAGCCAAGGTGCGTGGGGAGGGGACAGAAACACAGATACGCAGTATTTT. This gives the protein CASSQGAWGGDRNTDTQYF.